The 30 T cell receptor beta chains reported below all come from one sample, sequenced in a study of Graves' ophthalmopathy and Graves' hyperthyroidism. TCR beta CDR3 amplification used RNA transcripts. RT-PCR was first run with HTBI primers, then multiplex PCR in a second round. TCRdb reanalysed the multiplex PCR reads using MiXCR and keeps one entry per CDR3 protein. The sample lists roughly 1.1 million distinct CDR3 sequences, 35% to 40% occurring once. What was sequenced was peripheral blood or thyroid tissue (not recorded which). All receptors derive from an adult man with Graves' hyperthyroidism.

Many counts were recorded for this clonotype. The chain combines TRBV19 with TRBJ1-5; TRBD1 aligns across 9 bases. V was clipped by 7 bases and J by 0 bases; unmatched bases: 13. Germline CDR1 reads LNHDA; CDR2 reads SQIVND (reference sequence). There are 18 residues in the CDR3. CDR3 nucleotide sequence: TGTGCCAGTACCTCGGACAGGGGTCGGTTATATAGCAATCAGCCCCAGCATTTT. The encoded protein is CASTSDRGRLYSNQPQHF.

This clonotype was seen many times. V usage is TRBV4-2 and J usage is TRBJ2-7; 10 bases are shared with TRBD1. From germline, CDR1 is LGHNA and CDR2 YNFKEQ. The CDR3 spans 15 residues. The J segment lost 4 bases and the V segment lost 2 bases, leaving 5 bases of the junction unmatched. CDR3 sequence (DNA): TGTGCCAGCAGCCAACTGGGGACAGGGGAGTACGAGCAGTACTTC. This translates into CASSQLGTGEYEQYF.

This clonotype was seen many times. The J gene is TRBJ2-2, the V gene TRBV10-3; 15 positions match TRBD2. This CDR3 has 18 residues. Germline CDR1 and CDR2: ENHRY and SYGVKD. V lost 6 bases to trimming and J lost 0 bases; unmatched junction nucleotides: 5. CDR3 amino acids: CAIRGLAGGDPNTGELFF. The CDR3 nucleotides are TGTGCCATCAGAGGACTAGCGGGAGGGGACCCGAACACCGGGGAGCTGTTTTTT.

In this sample, this clonotype turned up a few times. This chain joins TRBV29-1 and TRBJ1-3; D unclear. In germline, CDR1 is SQVTM, CDR2 ANQGSEA. This CDR3 comprises 15 residues. Trimming left V 6 bases short and J 0 bases short, with 15 bases between. In DNA, the CDR3 is TGCAGCGTCACCCGGGGAACGAGCTCTGGAAACACCATATATTTT. It is translated as CSVTRGTSSGNTIYF.

The sample holds many counts of this clonotype. CDR3 in amino acids: CASSLEGGGGDDGTQYF. As DNA, the CDR3 is TGTGCCAGCAGCTTAGAAGGCGGGGGGGGGGACGATGGGACCCAGTACTTC. The chain has TRBV7-2 and TRBJ2-5, with 9 bases identical to TRBD2. The CDR3 length is 17 residues. Germline V lookup: CDR1 SGHTA, CDR2 FQGNSA. Unmatched junction bases numbered 13, after V lost 1 base and J lost 7 bases. The full variable domain, rest sourced from reference TRBV7-2 and TRBJ2-5, is GAGVSQSPSNKVTEKGKDVELRCDPISGHTALYWYRQSLGQGLEFLIYFQGNSAPDKSGLPSDRFSAERTGGSVSTLTIQRTQQEDSAVYLCASSLEGGGGDDGTQYFGPGTRLLVL.

This clonotype was seen at least ten times. The gene calls are TRBV7-2 and TRBJ2-7; D is tentatively TRBD1 or TRBD2 (5 bases each). This CDR3 region has 14 residues. CDR1 and CDR2 from the germline V gene are SGHTA and FQGNSA. Trimming stripped 5 bases from V and 2 bases from J, with 13 bases between. CDR3 in amino acids: CASSPFPGPYEQYF. CDR3 DNA sequence: TGTGCCAGCAGCCCATTCCCGGGGCCCTACGAGCAGTACTTC.

The chain has TRBV9 and TRBJ2-5; 12 bases match TRBD2. Germline CDR1 is SGDLS and CDR2 is YYNGEE. Trimming removed 0 bases from V and 3 bases from J; junction bases left unmatched: 6. The CDR3 has 17 residues. In nucleotides, the CDR3 is TGTGCCAGCAGCGTAGGGGCTAGCGGGGGGGCAAAAGAGACCCAGTACTTC. It encodes CASSVGASGGAKETQYF.

This clonotype was found many times. CDR3 in amino acids: CALRTGLSYEQYF. DNA for the CDR3: TGCGCCCTACGCACCGGGTTGTCCTACGAGCAGTACTTC. The chain links TRBV10-1 to TRBJ2-7; D is unresolved. V lost 11 bases and J 1 base, leaving 15 bases between the germline ends. The length of the CDR3 is 13 residues. The germline CDR1 and CDR2 sequences are WNHNN and SYGVQD (reference sequence).

The chain is built from TRBV20-1 and TRBJ2-2; TRBD1 aligns across 8 bases. The trim removed 1 base at V and 1 base at J, leaving 8 bases unmatched. This CDR3 contains 17 residues. CDR1 is DFQATT and CDR2 is SNEGSKA in the germline V gene (reference sequence). This CDR3 is CSARAIAGGLNTGELFF. DNA for the CDR3: TGCAGTGCTAGAGCGATAGCAGGGGGCTTGAACACCGGGGAGCTGTTTTTT.

The chain has TRBV11-2 and TRBJ2-7; D could derive from TRBD1 or TRBD2 (6 bases each). The V end lost 0 bases, the J end lost 0 bases, and 12 bases lay between the germline ends. Germline V gene sequence: CDR1 SGHAT, CDR2 FQNNGV. The CDR3 covers 16 residues. Here the CDR3 DNA reads TGTGCCAGCAGCTTAGACACGGGGGCTATCTCCTACGAGCAGTACTTC. Amino acids: CASSLDTGAISYEQYF.

The rearrangement joins TRBV20-1 to TRBJ1-5; D is unclear. With 4 bases removed from V and 3 bases from J, the gap between germline ends came to 13 bases. The CDR3 sequence is 14 residues long. The germline V gene has CDR1 DFQATT and CDR2 SNEGSKA (reference sequence). CDR3: CSAIRLGTNQPQHF. The CDR3 region has the DNA TGCAGTGCTATTCGCCTGGGAACCAATCAGCCCCAGCATTTT.

This clonotype was observed at least ten times. The rearrangement joins TRBV3-1 to TRBJ2-7; 7 bases agree with TRBD1. Germline V gene data show CDR1 as LGHDT and CDR2 as YNNKEL (reference sequence). This CDR3 is 13 amino acids long. The DNA for the CDR3 is TGTGCCAGCAGCCAAGAGGACAGGTGTAGGCATGAGGTC. It is translated as CASSQEDRCRHEV.

DNA for the CDR3: TGTGCCAGCAGTTTACAGGTGTCTAGCGGAGCCCCGGAGACCCAGTACTTC. This translates into CASSLQVSSGAPETQYF. J is TRBJ2-5 and V is TRBV7-2; TRBD2 matches 7 bases. The J segment lost 5 bases and the V segment lost 6 bases, leaving 18 bases of the junction unmatched. The germline gives CDR1 SGHTA, CDR2 FQGNSA. The CDR3 runs 17 residues.

This sequence joins TRBV15 and TRBJ2-5; 8 bases map to TRBD1. CDR1 LNHNV and CDR2 YYDKDF come from the germline V gene (reference sequence). V lost 5 bases to trimming and J lost 9 bases; unmatched junction nucleotides: 8. The CDR3 has 13 residues. The CDR3 sequence is CATSQDRVQPQYF. The DNA of the CDR3 is TGTGCCACCAGCCAGGACAGGGTTCAGCCCCAGTACTTC. Full variable domain (outside the CDR3, taken from reference TRBV15 and TRBJ2-5): DAMVIQNPRYQVTQFGKPVTLSCSQTLNHNVMYWYQQKSSQAPKLLFHYYDKDFNNEADTPDNFQSRRPNTSFCFLDIRSPGLGDTAMYLCATSQDRVQPQYFGPGTRLLVL.

This clonotype showed up many times. The V gene is TRBV7-4, the J gene TRBJ2-5; D remains unclear. CDR1 is SGHVT and CDR2 is SQSDAQ in the germline V gene. This CDR3 contains 12 residues. The ends were cut back, 6 bases at V and 2 bases at J, with 7 bases in the middle. The CDR3 here is CASSGRQETQYF. DNA of the CDR3: TGTGCCAGCAGTGGCAGACAAGAGACCCAGTACTTC.

With regard to this clonotype: The junction differs from germline at one of its ends, possibly a read error. In DNA, the CDR3 is TGTGCCATCAGTTTACAGGGAGCTTCCCAAGGGACCCAGTACTTC. Protein product: CAISLQGASQGTQYF. The chain links TRBV2 to TRBJ2-5; TRBD1 is a possible D gene (6 bases). CDR1 is SNHLY, CDR2 FYNNEI, per germline. This CDR3 spans 15 amino acids.

The chain couples TRBV29-1 to TRBJ1-2; the D is unclear. The germline V and J ends were trimmed by 3 bases and 5 bases, with 16 bases remaining between them. The length of the CDR3 is 14 residues. Germline CDR1 is SQVTM and CDR2 is ANQGSEA. CDR3 loop: CSVDASGKGYGYTF. CDR3 DNA: TGCAGCGTTGACGCCTCCGGGAAAGGATATGGCTACACCTTC. The full variable domain, completed using reference TRBV29-1 and TRBJ1-2, is SAVISQKPSRDICQRGTSLTIQCQVDSQVTMMFWYRQQPGQSLTLIATANQGSEATYESGFVIDKFPISRPNLTFSTLTVSNMSPEDSSIYLCSVDASGKGYGYTFGSGTRLTVV.

This clonotype has at least ten counts. The chain recombines TRBV7-2 with TRBJ2-5; 16 nucleotides align to TRBD2. The CDR3 totals 17 residues. V lost 5 bases to trimming and J lost 5 bases; unmatched junction nucleotides: 8. Germline CDR1 is SGHTA and CDR2 is FQGNSA. CDR3 nucleotides: TGTGCCAGCAGCCCAGGGACTAGCGGGGGGGTGATCGAGACCCAGTACTTC. It is translated as CASSPGTSGGVIETQYF.

The CDR3 reads CAISAAGTGNEQYF. The DNA for the CDR3 is TGTGCCATCAGTGCCGCCGGGACAGGGAACGAGCAGTACTTC. This rearrangement joins TRBV10-3 to TRBJ2-7; 9 bases are shared with TRBD1. The CDR3 extends over 14 amino acids. Germline V gene data show CDR1 as ENHRY and CDR2 as SYGVKD. Trimming took 4 bases from V and 5 from J; bases not matched to a gene: 6.

The rearrangement uses TRBV12-3 or TRBV12-4 and TRBJ2-7; 11 bases agree with TRBD1. V was clipped by 6 bases and J by 4 bases; unmatched bases: 8. The CDR3 spans 15 residues. The CDR3 spells CASSVGQGVWYEQYF. The CDR3 coding sequence is TGTGCCAGCAGCGTGGGACAGGGGGTTTGGTACGAGCAGTACTTC.

This clonotype was counted at least ten times. The chain is built from TRBV10-3 and TRBJ1-5; tentatively, D is TRBD1 (6 bases). The CDR3 has 14 residues. The V and J ends lost 4 bases and 5 bases respectively, with 12 bases between them. Germline CDR1 is ENHRY and CDR2 is SYGVKD. The CDR3 DNA reads as TGTGCCATCAGTGTGGACAGAGGTTATCAGCCCCAGCATTTT. This encodes CAISVDRGYQPQHF.

The DNA for the CDR3 is TGCAGCGTTGACACCTCCTTCCAAGAGACCCAGTACTTC. It encodes CSVDTSFQETQYF. The J gene is TRBJ2-5, the V gene TRBV29-1; D ambiguous. V gave up 3 bases and J gave up 1 base, with 9 bases separating them. This CDR3 has 13 residues. In germline, CDR1 is SQVTM, CDR2 ANQGSEA.

This CDR3 is CASSDGQGPYEQYF. CDR3 coding DNA: TGCGCCAGCAGCGACGGACAGGGGCCTTACGAGCAGTACTTC. The J gene is TRBJ2-7, the V gene TRBV5-1, with TRBD1 matching over 9 bases. With 4 bases clipped from V and 4 bases from J, the junction kept 6 bases outside the gene matches. The germline gives CDR1 SGHRS, CDR2 YFSETQ. The CDR3 spans 14 residues.

Details on this clonotype: A much larger clonotype is one base distant, so this may be a read error. CDR3 DNA: TGTGCCAGCAGCCCACGGGGGACCAATCGGCCCCAGCATTTT. It codes for CASSPRGTNRPQHF. The gene calls are TRBV5-6 and TRBJ1-5, with D perhaps matching TRBD1 (5 bases). The CDR3 length is 14 residues. Germline CDR1 is SGHDT and CDR2 is YYEEEE.

The rearrangement uses TRBV7-7 and TRBJ2-5; D is perhaps TRBD1 or TRBD2 (5 bases each). Between the trimmed V and J ends, which lost 5 bases and 7 bases, there was a span of 11 bases. The CDR3 is 12 amino acids. The germline V gene has CDR1 SSHAT and CDR2 FNYEAQ (reference sequence). The CDR3 loop is CASSPGLGTQYF. As DNA, the CDR3 is TGTGCCAGCAGCCCGGGGCTGGGGACCCAGTACTTC. Drawing the rest from reference TRBV7-7 and TRBJ2-5, the complete variable domain is GAGVSQSPRYKVTKRGQDVTLRCDPISSHATLYWYQQALGQGPEFLTYFNYEAQPDKSGLPSDRFSAERPEGSISTLTIQRTEQRDSAMYRCASSPGLGTQYFGPGTRLLVL.

This clonotype was detected many times. The rearrangement joins TRBV19 to TRBJ1-1; the D is unclear. The CDR3 runs to 13 residues. Trimming left V 9 bases short and J 0 bases short, with 11 bases between. CDR1 and CDR2 (germline): LNHDA, SQIVND (reference sequence). The CDR3 spells CASERVLNTEAFF. The CDR3 DNA is TGTGCCAGCGAACGGGTTTTGAACACTGAAGCTTTCTTT.

This clonotype has ten or more counts. The rearrangement uses TRBV7-9 and TRBJ1-1, with no clear D. V was trimmed by 1 base and J by 2 bases, leaving 11 bases between them. Germline CDR1 and CDR2: SEHNR and FQNEAQ (reference sequence). The CDR3 has 15 amino acids. CDR3 loop: CASSLDGSGNTEAFF. CDR3 in DNA: TGTGCCAGCAGCTTAGATGGGTCGGGTAACACTGAAGCTTTCTTT.

A word on this clonotype: It may be a read error: a sequence one base away is much more abundant. The chain combines TRBV10-3 with TRBJ1-2; TRBD1 agrees at 7 bases. Germline V gene lookup returns CDR1 ENHRY and CDR2 SYGVKD. V gave up 5 bases and J gave up 7 bases; unmatched junction bases: 4. This CDR3 comprises 12 residues. CDR3 loop: CAISSGTVGYTF. CDR3 nucleotide sequence: TGTGCCATCAGTTCCGGGACAGTTGGCTACACCTTC.

This clonotype was found a few times. A junction boundary mismatches the germline segment, possibly from a read error. The chain recombines TRBV10-3 with TRBJ1-2; TRBD1 might be the D (5 bases). This CDR3 has 15 residues. CDR1 and CDR2 from the germline V gene are ENHRY and SYGVKD. DNA for the CDR3: TGTGCCAGCAGTTACAGTCAGGGTACGGCTTCCGGCTACACCTTC. The encoded protein is CASSYSQGTASGYTF.

The genes are TRBV25-1 and TRBJ1-1; no clear D. CDR3 length equals 15 residues. Deletions cut 6 bases from V and 0 bases from J, with 14 bases between. From germline, CDR1 is MGHDK and CDR2 SYGVNS. CDR3 residues: CASSVGPLMNTEAFF. CDR3 DNA: TGTGCCAGCAGCGTCGGACCGCTCATGAACACTGAAGCTTTCTTT.